These 29 T cell receptor beta chains came from one sample sequenced in a study of T cell changes during pregnancy in multiple sclerosis. Libraries were prepared by immunoSEQ multiplex PCR; TCRdb keeps only in-frame clonotypes and omits some of them. Among 20,000 to 25,000 clones listed, around 89% were seen once. The source was CD8+ T cells from peripheral blood mononuclear cells, collected in the first trimester of pregnancy. The receptors originated from a female donor with multiple sclerosis, enrolled in a pregnancy study.

The J gene is TRBJ2-3, the V gene TRBV6-5, with D unclear. Trimming stripped 6 bases from V and 4 bases from J, with 11 bases between. The CDR3 contains 13 residues. Looked up from germline, CDR1 is MNHEY and CDR2 is SVGAGI. The CDR3 protein is CASRSNVPDTQYF. DNA of the CDR3: TGTGCCAGCAGGTCTAATGTCCCAGATACGCAGTATTTT.

The chain joins TRBV6-5 to TRBJ2-1; 8 bases fit TRBD1. Germline values: CDR1 MNHEY, CDR2 SVGAGI. This CDR3 spans 16 amino acids. V shed 4 bases and J 6 bases; nucleotides not matched to a gene: 11. The CDR3 nucleotides are TGTGCCAGCAGTTTCCCAACAGGGGGACGTGGCAATGAGCAGTTCTTC. Its translation: CASSFPTGGRGNEQFF.

This clone was seen once. V and J are TRBV5-1 and TRBJ1-2; TRBD1 is a possible D gene (6 bases). Trimming left V 3 bases short and J 8 bases short, with 17 bases between. This CDR3 comprises 14 residues. The V gene's germline CDR1 is SGHRS and CDR2 YFSETQ. The CDR3 DNA reads as TGCGCCAGCAGCTCCCCAGGGGAGAGGCGAGGCTACACCTTC. This translates into CASSSPGERRGYTF.

V gene TRBV7-3 combines with J gene TRBJ2-3; D might be TRBD2 (6 bases). The germline V gene encodes CDR1 SGHTA and CDR2 FQGTGA. The CDR3 sequence is 15 residues long. The V end was cut by 4 bases, the J end by 1 base, with 12 bases between. CDR3 residues: CASSYSSDRTDTQYF. CDR3 bases: TGTGCCAGCAGCTATTCTAGCGACCGCACAGATACGCAGTATTTT.

The rearrangement links TRBV7-8 to TRBJ2-5; 7 positions agree with TRBD2. J gave up 4 bases and V 6 bases, and 11 bases lay outside the gene matches. CDR3 length: 15 amino acids. Germline-derived CDR1 and CDR2 are SGHVS and FQNEAQ. The CDR3 DNA sequence: TGTGCCAGCAGGCCTGGACTAGGGGTAACAGAGACCCAGTACTTC. Amino acid sequence: CASRPGLGVTETQYF.

The chain couples TRBV5-4 to TRBJ2-2; 8 bases fit TRBD2. The CDR3 consists of 16 residues. V was pared by 4 bases and J by 2 bases, with 7 bases of the junction left unmatched. Germline V gene data show CDR1 as SGHNT and CDR2 as YYREEE (reference sequence). The DNA of the CDR3 is TGTGCCAGCAGCACAGGGCTAGCGGGTAACACCGGGGAGCTGTTTTTT. Its translation: CASSTGLAGNTGELFF.

V usage is TRBV27 and J usage is TRBJ2-7; 7 nucleotides match TRBD2. Germline V gene data show CDR1 as MNHEY and CDR2 as SMNVEV (reference sequence). V lost 2 bases and J lost 5; bases outside the gene matches: 9. CDR3 size: 15 residues. The CDR3 sequence is CASSLRAGSWNEQYF. CDR3 sequence (DNA): TGTGCCAGCAGTTTACGAGCGGGGAGCTGGAACGAGCAGTACTTC.

J is TRBJ2-1 and V is TRBV4-1; D may be TRBD2 (5 bases). V lost 3 bases and J 5 bases, leaving 11 bases between the germline ends. The CDR3 has 14 amino acids. Germline-derived CDR1 and CDR2 are MGHRA and YSYEKL. DNA of the CDR3: TGCGCCAGCAGCCAGTCCCCGGAGGACAATGAGCAGTTCTTC. Its translation is CASSQSPEDNEQFF.

The chain recombines TRBV19 with TRBJ2-7, with 8 bases identical to TRBD1. Trimming cost V 5 bases and J 6 bases; bases outside gene matches: 6. The CDR3 spans 13 residues. Germline-derived CDR1 and CDR2 are LNHDA and SQIVND (reference sequence). CDR3 nucleotide sequence: TGTGCCAGTAGTGCGGACAGGGTTCGCGAGCAGTACTTC. This gives the protein CASSADRVREQYF.

V and J are TRBV27 and TRBJ2-5; 16 bases are a match to TRBD2. This CDR3 spans 18 amino acids. Germline CDR1 is MNHEY and CDR2 is SMNVEV (reference sequence). J gave up 2 bases and V 7 bases, and 10 bases lay outside the gene matches. As DNA, the CDR3 is TGTGCCAGCACCCCCCGTGTGGGACTAGCGGGAGGGCAAGAGACCCAGTACTTC. It is translated as CASTPRVGLAGGQETQYF.

This clone ranks as medium-sized. J is TRBJ2-2 and V is TRBV7-6, with 12 bases aligning to TRBD2. The CDR3 loop spans 14 amino acids. V shed 6 bases, J shed 6 bases, and the junction held 2 bases outside the gene matches. Germline V gives CDR1 SGHVS, CDR2 FNYEAQ. Here the CDR3 DNA reads TGTGCCAGCAGGACTAGCGGGAGCCCCGGGGAGCTGTTTTTT. Protein sequence: CASRTSGSPGELFF.

The CDR3 sequence: CASSQEQRTDTQYF. The CDR3 nucleotides read TGTGCCAGCAGCCAGGAGCAGAGGACAGATACGCAGTATTTT. This chain joins TRBV4-2 and TRBJ2-3; D not resolved. The germline V gene has CDR1 LGHNA and CDR2 YNFKEQ. This CDR3 has 14 amino acids. With 3 bases removed from V and 3 bases from J, the gap between germline ends came to 10 bases.

The rearrangement uses TRBV27 and TRBJ1-2, with D possibly matching TRBD1 (5 bases). CDR3 length equals 15 residues. CDR1 and CDR2 from the germline V gene are MNHEY and SMNVEV (reference sequence). V shed 5 bases and J shed 4 bases, with 17 bases lying between them. CDR3 bases: TGTGCCAGCAGTCACCGGGGGGTTAATGCCTATGGCTACACCTTC. As protein: CASSHRGVNAYGYTF.

V and J are TRBV7-3 and TRBJ2-3, with 10 nucleotides matching TRBD2. Germline-derived CDR1 and CDR2 are SGHTA and FQGTGA. V lost 5 bases to trimming and J lost 1 base; unmatched junction nucleotides: 12. There are 18 residues in the CDR3. The CDR3 DNA follows: TGTGCCAGCAGCAAAAGAGCTAGCGGGGGCATGGGCACAGATACGCAGTATTTT. This sequence encodes CASSKRASGGMGTDTQYF.

This chain joins TRBV28 and TRBJ1-5; TRBD1 matches at 10 bases. V lost 2 bases and J lost 6; bases outside the gene matches: 7. The CDR3 extends over 16 amino acids. Germline V lookup: CDR1 MDHEN, CDR2 SYDVKM. CDR3 coding DNA: TGTGCCAGCAGTTTACGTAGACAGGGGGCAATTCAGCCCCAGCATTTT. It encodes CASSLRRQGAIQPQHF.

The sample holds one count of this clone. CDR3 coding DNA: TGTGCCAGCAGCACACACCCACAAAGTCGGGCCAACGTCCTGACTTTC. Translating gives CASSTHPQSRANVLTF. V is TRBV7-8 and J is TRBJ2-6, with D hard to call. Looked up from germline, CDR1 is SGHVS and CDR2 is FQNEAQ. Trimming took 5 bases from V and 5 from J, leaving 16 bases between them. The CDR3 totals 16 residues.

The rearrangement joins TRBV4-3 to TRBJ2-1; 9 bases are a match to TRBD2. CDR1 and CDR2 (germline): LGHNA, YSLEER. The V gene end was trimmed by 0 bases and the J gene end by 7 bases; junction bases not matched to a gene: 7. CDR3 length equals 16 residues. This CDR3 is CASSQDVAGASNEQFF. The CDR3 DNA is TGCGCCAGCAGCCAAGATGTAGCGGGAGCTTCAAATGAGCAGTTCTTC.

The chain links TRBV5-6 to TRBJ2-5; 9 positions match TRBD1. The CDR3 length is 13 residues. The V gene end was trimmed by 5 bases and the J gene end by 9 bases; junction bases not matched to a gene: 8. The germline V gene encodes CDR1 SGHDT and CDR2 YYEEEE. Written as DNA, the CDR3 is TGTGCCAGCAGTGGGGGACAGGGTTCTTCCCAGTACTTC. Its translation is CASSGGQGSSQYF.

The chain recombines TRBV5-4 with TRBJ1-2, with 9 bases matching TRBD1. The length of the CDR3 is 14 residues. The V gene end was trimmed by 4 bases and the J gene end by 3 bases; junction bases not matched to a gene: 4. CDR1 is SGHNT, CDR2 YYREEE, per germline (reference sequence). CDR3 DNA: TGTGCCAGCAGCCCGGGACAGGGAGACTATGGCTACACCTTC. This codes for CASSPGQGDYGYTF.

This clone was counted a few times. The sample has other DNA sequences that encode this CDR3 too. The chain carries TRBV5-6 and TRBJ2-3, with 13 bases that match TRBD2. The CDR3 length is 16 residues. Germline CDR1 is SGHDT and CDR2 is YYEEEE. J was trimmed by 3 bases and V by 0 bases; bases with no gene match: 1. This chain's CDR3 is CASSLGTSGGTDTQYF. The CDR3 nucleotides read TGTGCCAGCAGCTTGGGGACTAGCGGGGGAACAGATACGCAGTATTTT.

V usage is TRBV29-1 and J usage is TRBJ2-1, with TRBD2 matching over 11 bases. The CDR3 length is 12 residues. Per the germline V gene, CDR1 is SQVTM and CDR2 is ANQGSEA. The trim removed 4 bases at V and 9 bases at J, leaving 2 bases unmatched. This chain's CDR3 is CSVVLAGVEQFF. The CDR3 DNA reads as TGCAGCGTTGTACTAGCGGGAGTTGAGCAGTTCTTC.

The CDR3: CASSLARGREQYF. In nucleotides, the CDR3 is TGTGCCAGCAGTTTAGCCAGGGGGCGCGAGCAGTACTTC. The rearrangement links TRBV27 to TRBJ2-7, with 8 positions matching TRBD1. The germline CDR1 and CDR2 sequences are MNHEY and SMNVEV (reference sequence). This CDR3 comprises 13 residues. Trimming cost V 2 bases and J 6 bases; bases outside gene matches: 3.

Only one count was recorded for this clone. The J gene is TRBJ2-1, the V gene TRBV7-9, with D maybe TRBD2 (6 bases). The CDR3 is 10 residues long. With 8 bases removed from V and 8 bases from J, the gap between germline ends came to 7 bases. Germline-derived CDR1 and CDR2 are SEHNR and FQNEAQ (reference sequence). This CDR3 reads CASLAHEQFF. The CDR3 DNA reads as TGTGCCAGCCTAGCGCATGAGCAGTTCTTC.

The chain is built from TRBV6-5 and TRBJ2-2, with 10 bases identical to TRBD2. Per the germline V gene, CDR1 is MNHEY and CDR2 is SVGAGI. The CDR3 runs 14 residues. The V and J ends lost 6 bases and 7 bases, in that order; junction bases with no gene match: 5. CDR3: CASSPASGGGELFF. The CDR3 nucleotides read TGTGCCAGCAGCCCCGCTAGCGGGGGCGGGGAGCTGTTTTTT.

The J gene is TRBJ2-1, the V gene TRBV11-3, with D tentatively TRBD2 (5 bases). Trimming stripped 8 bases from V and 9 bases from J, with 17 bases between. Per germline, CDR1 SGHNT and CDR2 YENEEA. The CDR3 length is 13 residues. In DNA form, the CDR3 reads TGTGCCAGCGGGAGCACCGTCAAAGGTGAGCAGTTCTTC. Translating gives CASGSTVKGEQFF.

The chain couples TRBV4-3 to TRBJ2-2, with TRBD2 matching 10 bases. This CDR3 is 15 amino acids long. The ends lost 1 base at V and 8 bases at J; junction bases unmatched: 4. Germline values: CDR1 LGHNA, CDR2 YSLEER. CDR3 in amino acids: CASSQALAGAGELFF. Here the CDR3 DNA reads TGCGCCAGCAGCCAAGCCCTAGCGGGAGCTGGGGAGCTGTTTTTT.

This clone counts as medium-sized (0.01 to 0.1%). This sequence joins TRBV4-2 and TRBJ2-7; the match to TRBD1 covers 7 bases. The CDR3 sequence is 15 residues long. The germline CDR1 and CDR2 sequences are LGHNA and YNFKEQ. V gave up 1 base and J gave up 2 bases; unmatched junction bases: 5. In DNA, the CDR3 is TGTGCCAGCAGCCAAGGGGACAGTGAAGCCTACGAGCAGTACTTC. This gives the protein CASSQGDSEAYEQYF.

The genes are TRBV27 and TRBJ1-6, with D possibly matching TRBD1 (5 bases). The germline gives CDR1 MNHEY, CDR2 SMNVEV (reference sequence). There are 12 residues in the CDR3. V was shortened by 7 bases and J by 7 bases, with 8 bases between the two germline ends. CDR3 in amino acids: CASKTGNSPLHF. The CDR3 DNA sequence: TGTGCCAGCAAAACAGGCAATTCACCCCTCCACTTT.

The V call is TRBV6-1, the J call TRBJ2-5; TRBD2 matches 12 bases. From germline, CDR1 is MNHNS and CDR2 SASEGT. CDR3 size: 15 residues. The V segment lost 2 bases and the J segment 5 bases; nucleotides outside the gene matches: 3. The CDR3 sequence: CASSEKTSGSETQYF. As DNA, the CDR3 is TGTGCCAGCAGTGAAAAGACTAGCGGGAGTGAGACCCAGTACTTC.